This paragraph covers one T cell receptor beta chain sequence. Antigen specificity is unknown. The data originate from a study of cytomegalovirus exposure and HLA in healthy donors. Overall study results and limits: Later analysis identified 16,951 TCR beta sequences associated with HLA alleles, using a false discovery rate threshold of 0.05.

The CDR3 covers 16 residues. The trim removed 6 bases at V and 0 bases at J, leaving 8 bases unmatched. Per germline, CDR1 MDHEN and CDR2 SYDVKM. In the PCR, 60 Vbeta and 13 Jbeta primers were used. The method was immunoSEQ multiplex PCR; TCRdb's version includes in-frame clones alone and lacks a portion of them. Of 160,000 or so clones in the sample, roughly 80% were seen once. The sample was PBMCs. The sequence was collected from a woman between 40 and 50 years old in good health and CMV-seronegative. The V gene is TRBV28, the J gene TRBJ1-3; TRBD1 aligns across 7 bases. The DNA of the CDR3 is TGTGCCAGCAGCAACCGGGACAGCCTCTCTGGAAACACCATATATTTT. Translated: CASSNRDSLSGNTIYF.